Following are 12 T cell receptor beta chains from one sample sequenced in a study of spatial heterogeneity in lung cancer. Time point specified: sample taken at primary tumor resection. No antigens are known for them. Whole-study findings and limits: It was found that expanded intratumoral alpha and beta TCR counts tracked tumor mutation counts.

One entry per CDR3 protein results from TCRdb running MiXCR on the 5' RACE reads. In the table there are more than 10,000 distinct CDR3 sequences, about 4.6% of which are singletons. This specimen consisted of lung tumor tissue, obtained at surgery. The receptor source for this set is a male donor with early-stage non-small cell lung cancer.

This clonotype is labeled as medium-sized. A library prepared for alpha chains yielded this beta chain as an off-target read; its size is of little meaning. The rearrangement joins TRBV7-2 to TRBJ2-1, with D perhaps TRBD1 or TRBD2 (6 bases each). The V and J ends lost 0 bases and 6 bases respectively, with 18 bases between them. This CDR3 has 17 amino acids. The germline V gene encodes CDR1 SGHTA and CDR2 FQGNSA. The CDR3 spells CASSLAGGLSEANEQFF. The CDR3 DNA is TGTGCCAGCAGCTTAGCGGGGGGCCTCTCTGAGGCCAATGAGCAGTTCTTC. Full variable domain (missing parts from reference TRBV7-2 and TRBJ2-1): GAGVSQSPSNKVTEKGKDVELRCDPISGHTALYWYRQSLGQGLEFLIYFQGNSAPDKSGLPSDRFSAERTGGSVSTLTIQRTQQEDSAVYLCASSLAGGLSEANEQFFGPGTRLTVL.

This clonotype showed up many times. This beta chain appears as a stray read in a library generated for alpha chains; its size is not informative. The chain couples TRBV24-1 to TRBJ2-3, with D possibly matching TRBD1 (6 bases). The CDR3 has 16 residues. Germline assignment: CDR1 KGHDR and CDR2 SFDVKD. V gave up 5 bases and J gave up 0 bases, with 14 bases separating them. The CDR3 sequence is CATSGARRGSTDTQYF. CDR3 nucleotide sequence: TGTGCCACCAGTGGGGCCCGCAGGGGAAGCACAGATACGCAGTATTTT.

The sample holds many counts of this clonotype. This beta chain is a stray read from a library made for alpha chains; its abundance is not meaningful. The rearrangement links TRBV7-8 to TRBJ2-7; D ambiguous. The V gene lost 0 bases and the J gene lost 2 bases, with 5 bases spanning the gap. Per the germline V gene, CDR1 is SGHVS and CDR2 is FQNEAQ. The length of the CDR3 is 13 residues. The CDR3 nucleotides read TGTGCCAGCAGCTTAGCATACCCCTACGAGCAGTACTTC. Translation: CASSLAYPYEQYF.

At least ten counts were recorded for this clonotype. Since it is a stray read in a library aimed at alpha chains, this beta chain has a size that is not meaningful. The rearrangement uses TRBV20-1 and TRBJ2-5; 8 positions match TRBD2. The CDR3 consists of 12 residues. The trim removed 6 bases at V and 8 bases at J, leaving 8 bases unmatched. Germline CDR1 reads DFQATT; CDR2 reads SNEGSKA (reference sequence). The DNA for the CDR3 is TGCAGTGCCTCACGGGGGGGGCGCACCCAGTACTTC. It yields the protein CSASRGGRTQYF.

Notes on this clonotype: Little can be read into the size of this beta chain, an off-target read in a library designed for alpha chains. The chain couples TRBV6-5 to TRBJ1-2; unclear D gene. This CDR3 is 14 amino acids long. V lost 2 bases and J lost 8, with 15 bases in between. Germline CDR1 and CDR2: MNHEY and SVGAGI. CDR3 in amino acids: CASSYRSGNDGYTF. The CDR3 DNA is TGTGCCAGCAGTTACAGGTCAGGAAATGACGGCTACACCTTC.

In its sample, this clonotype was seen a few times. With the library built for alpha chains, this beta chain is off target and its frequency is not meaningful. DNA for the CDR3: TGCAGTGCTAGAGCTAGCGGGGTTACAGATACGCAGTATTTT. It yields the protein CSARASGVTDTQYF. This chain joins TRBV20-1 and TRBJ2-3; 9 bases match TRBD2. There are 14 residues in the CDR3. The V gene's germline CDR1 is DFQATT and CDR2 SNEGSKA (reference sequence). V shed 1 base, J shed 3 bases, and the junction held 2 bases outside the gene matches.

This clonotype was picked up many times. This beta chain lies outside the target of a library built for alpha chains; its clone size means little. The chain is built from TRBV9 and TRBJ2-7; possibly TRBD2 for D (6 bases). Germline CDR1 SGDLS, CDR2 YYNGEE. The V gene lost 0 bases and the J gene lost 7 bases, with 17 bases spanning the gap. CDR3 size: 15 residues. The CDR3 region is CASSVALSGEGEQYF. CDR3 coding DNA: TGTGCCAGCAGCGTAGCTCTGTCGGGAGAGGGGGAGCAGTACTTC. The variable domain in full, completed from reference TRBV9 and TRBJ2-7, reads DSGVTQTPKHLITATGQRVTLRCSPRSGDLSVYWYQQSLDQGLQFLIQYYNGEERAKGNILERFSAQQFPDLHSELNLSSLELGDSALYFCASSVALSGEGEQYFGPGTRLTVT.

In this sample, this clonotype turned up many times. This beta chain was picked up by a library intended for alpha chains and is off target, so its count carries little meaning. The chain employs TRBV20-1 and TRBJ2-3; TRBD2 aligns across 8 bases. This CDR3 is 16 amino acids long. Germline lookup yields CDR1 DFQATT and CDR2 SNEGSKA (reference sequence). The ends lost 0 bases at V and 0 bases at J; junction bases unmatched: 5. The CDR3 region is CSARDFRGGSTDTQYF. In nucleotides, the CDR3 is TGCAGTGCTAGAGATTTCCGGGGGGGTAGCACAGATACGCAGTATTTT.

This clonotype was detected many times. Within a library made for alpha chains, this beta chain is off target, and its count is uninformative. The rearrangement uses TRBV7-2 and TRBJ2-5; TRBD2 aligns across 8 bases. Germline assignment: CDR1 SGHTA and CDR2 FQGNSA. There are 15 residues in the CDR3. V dropped 1 base and J dropped 1; count of bases not matched to a gene: 2. CDR3 nucleotide sequence: TGTGCCAGCAGCTTAGTTCGGGGGGGCCAAGAGACCCAGTACTTC. This encodes CASSLVRGGQETQYF. Full variable domain (outside the CDR3, taken from reference TRBV7-2 and TRBJ2-5): GAGVSQSPSNKVTEKGKDVELRCDPISGHTALYWYRQSLGQGLEFLIYFQGNSAPDKSGLPSDRFSAERTGGSVSTLTIQRTQQEDSAVYLCASSLVRGGQETQYFGPGTRLLVL.

In this sample, this clonotype turned up many times. This beta chain is an unintended read in a library built for alpha chains; its size means little. The genes are TRBV5-4 and TRBJ2-3; the match to TRBD1 covers 8 bases. The V gene's germline CDR1 is SGHNT and CDR2 YYREEE (reference sequence). V shed 4 bases and J 0 bases; nucleotides not matched to a gene: 4. The CDR3 sequence is 15 residues long. The CDR3 reads CASSKDRASTDTQYF. The DNA of the CDR3 is TGTGCCAGCAGCAAGGACAGGGCCAGCACAGATACGCAGTATTTT. The variable domain in full, completed from reference TRBV5-4 and TRBJ2-3, reads ETGVTQSPTHLIKTRGQQVTLRCSSQSGHNTVSWYQQALGQGPQFIFQYYREEENGRGNFPPRFSGLQFPNYSSELNVNALELDDSALYLCASSKDRASTDTQYFGPGTRLTVL.

This clonotype was counted at least ten times. In a library made to pick up alpha chains, this beta chain is a stray read with a size that means little. V is TRBV4-3 and J is TRBJ2-3; TRBD2 matches at 8 bases. J gave up 4 bases and V 1 base, and 7 bases lay outside the gene matches. CDR3 length: 16 amino acids. CDR1 and CDR2 from the germline V gene are LGHNA and YSLEER. The CDR3 protein is CASSQGASGSSDTQYF. Here the CDR3 DNA reads TGCGCCAGCAGCCAAGGGGCTAGCGGGTCCTCAGATACGCAGTATTTT.

At least ten counts were recorded for this clonotype. The library was prepared for alpha chains; this beta chain is a stray read, so its frequency means little. CDR3 DNA: TGTGCCAGCAGCCGGACAGGCTACAATCAGCCCCAGCATTTT. Translating it yields CASSRTGYNQPQHF. This rearrangement joins TRBV11-2 to TRBJ1-5, with TRBD1 identical over 7 bases. This CDR3 region has 14 residues. J lost 3 bases, V lost 5 bases, and 4 bases had no gene match. Germline loops: CDR1 SGHAT, CDR2 FQNNGV.